The clone carrying this T cell receptor beta chain was picked up a small number of times. The CDR3 contains 17 residues. Germline lookup yields CDR1 DFQATT and CDR2 SNEGSKA (reference sequence). V shed 0 bases and J 0 bases; nucleotides not matched to a gene: 9. This record comes from a study of patients and donors after allogeneic stem cell transplantation. TCRdb ran MiXCR on the RT-PCR reads and lists one entry per CDR3 protein. The sample has some 150,000 distinct CDR3 sequences; over 30% are singletons. This receptor was obtained from a human donor who was either an allogeneic HSCT recipient or a stem cell or donor lymphocyte infusion donor (not recorded which). It is not recorded whose cells these are; they may come from a transplant donor. The sequencing sample was made of blood, either unsorted or a sorted T cell fraction (not recorded which). This chain joins TRBV20-1 and TRBJ1-1; 8 bases match TRBD1. The DNA of the CDR3 is TGCAGTGCTAGAGATGCCGGACAGGGCGTCTTGAACACTGAAGCTTTCTTT. This codes for CSARDAGQGVLNTEAFF.